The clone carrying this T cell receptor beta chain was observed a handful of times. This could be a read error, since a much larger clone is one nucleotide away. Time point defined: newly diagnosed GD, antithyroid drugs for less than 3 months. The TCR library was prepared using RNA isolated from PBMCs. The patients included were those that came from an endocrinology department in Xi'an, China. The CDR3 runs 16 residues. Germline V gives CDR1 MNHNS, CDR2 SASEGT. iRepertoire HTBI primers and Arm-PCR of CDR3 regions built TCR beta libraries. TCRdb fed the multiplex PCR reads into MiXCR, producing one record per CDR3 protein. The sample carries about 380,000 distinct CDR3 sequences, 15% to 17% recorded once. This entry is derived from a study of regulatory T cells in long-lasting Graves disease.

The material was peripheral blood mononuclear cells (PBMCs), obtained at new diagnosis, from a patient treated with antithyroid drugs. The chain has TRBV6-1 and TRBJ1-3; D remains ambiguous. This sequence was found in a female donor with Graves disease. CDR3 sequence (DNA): TGTGCCAGCAAAGAATGGGCAGCAGTCTCTGGAAACACCACATATTTT. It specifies CASKEWAAVSGNTTYF.